This T cell receptor beta chain was documented in a study of beta chain features in type 1 diabetes. Points from the study as a whole: Across all four CD4+ subsets, people with type 1 diabetes showed modestly shorter TCRB CDR3s.

Sequenced material consisted of expressed TCRB transcripts (all of the isolated RNA was reverse transcribed). Profiled with immunoSEQ multiplex PCR; TCRdb holds only in-frame clones, not every one. Of hundreds of thousands of clones listed, about 14% are singletons. This clone was recorded a few times. Antigen specificity is unknown. Trimming removed 2 bases at V and 5 bases at J, with 8 bases between. The CDR3 is made up of 13 amino acids. CDR1 and CDR2 from the germline V gene are LGHNA and YNFKEQ. This receptor was taken from a man younger than 35 with type 1 diabetes. The chain carries TRBV4-2 and TRBJ2-3; unclear D gene. Sample: naive CD4+ T cells from blood. CDR3 residues: CASSQLARDTQYF. The CDR3, as DNA: TGTGCCAGCAGCCAATTGGCCCGAGATACGCAGTATTTT.